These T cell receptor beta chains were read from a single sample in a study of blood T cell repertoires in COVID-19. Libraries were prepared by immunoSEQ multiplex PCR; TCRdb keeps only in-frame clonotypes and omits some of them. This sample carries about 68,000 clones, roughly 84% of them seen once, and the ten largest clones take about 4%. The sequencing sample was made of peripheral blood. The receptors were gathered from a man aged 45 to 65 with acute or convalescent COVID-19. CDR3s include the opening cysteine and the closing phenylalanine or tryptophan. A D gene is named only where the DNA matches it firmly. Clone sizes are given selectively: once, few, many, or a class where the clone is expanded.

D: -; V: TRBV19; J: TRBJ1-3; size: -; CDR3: CASSIQNPNTGNTIYF; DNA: TGTGCCAGTAGTATACAGAATCCGAATACTGGAAACACCATATATTTT
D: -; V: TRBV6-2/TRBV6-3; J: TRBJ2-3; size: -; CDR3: CASSEVYAQYF; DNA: TGTGCCAGCAGTGAGGTCTATGCGCAGTATTTT
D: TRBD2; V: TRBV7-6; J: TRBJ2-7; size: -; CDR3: CASSPRTSGGGPKFEQYF; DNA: TGTGCCAGCAGCCCTCGGACTAGCGGGGGAGGACCCAAGTTCGAGCAGTACTTC
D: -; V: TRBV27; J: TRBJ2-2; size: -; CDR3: CASTTSSTGELFF; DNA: TGTGCCAGCACCACTAGCAGCACCGGGGAGCTGTTTTTT
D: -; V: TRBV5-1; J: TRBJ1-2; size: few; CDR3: CASSLAPGIILDGYTF; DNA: TGCGCCAGCAGCTTGGCCCCAGGGATTATTCTTGATGGCTACACCTTC
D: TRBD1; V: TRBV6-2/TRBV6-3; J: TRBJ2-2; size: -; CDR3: CASSTTGTGELFF; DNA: TGTGCCAGCAGTACGACAGGGACCGGGGAGCTGTTTTTT
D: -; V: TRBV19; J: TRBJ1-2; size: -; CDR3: CASSFSGVVYGYTF; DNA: TGTGCCAGTAGTTTTTCAGGGGTGGTCTATGGCTACACCTTC
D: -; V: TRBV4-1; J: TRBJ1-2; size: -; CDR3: CASSPRVGDSNYGYTF; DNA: TGCGCCAGCAGCCCGAGAGTCGGGGATTCTAACTATGGCTACACCTTC
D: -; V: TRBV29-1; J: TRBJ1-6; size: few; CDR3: CSVDGGPNSPLHF; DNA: TGCAGCGTTGATGGGGGCCCCAATTCACCCCTCCACTTT
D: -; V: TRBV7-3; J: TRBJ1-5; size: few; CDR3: CASSTGPGQPQHF; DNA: TGTGCCAGCAGCACCGGCCCGGGTCAGCCCCAGCATTTT
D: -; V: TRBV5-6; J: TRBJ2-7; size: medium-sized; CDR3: CASSRGGAPYEQYF; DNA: TGTGCCAGCAGCCGGGGAGGCGCGCCCTACGAGCAGTACTTC
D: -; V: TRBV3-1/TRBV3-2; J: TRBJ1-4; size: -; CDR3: CASNRQGSEKLFF; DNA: TGTGCCAGCAACAGGCAGGGGTCTGAAAAACTGTTTTTT
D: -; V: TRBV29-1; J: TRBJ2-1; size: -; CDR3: CSVEDLNEQFF; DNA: TGCAGCGTTGAAGATCTAAATGAGCAGTTCTTC
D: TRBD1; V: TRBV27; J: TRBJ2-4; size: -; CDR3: CASSPRQGVRNIQYF; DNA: TGTGCCAGCAGTCCACGTCAGGGGGTTCGAAACATTCAGTACTTC
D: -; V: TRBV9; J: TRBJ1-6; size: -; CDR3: CASSVANRVGNSPLHF; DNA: TGTGCCAGCAGCGTAGCTAACAGGGTTGGAAATTCACCCCTCCACTTT
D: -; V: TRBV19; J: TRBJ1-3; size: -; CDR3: CASSIDDWGGKNTIYF; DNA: TGTGCCAGTAGTATAGACGATTGGGGCGGGAAAAACACCATATATTTT
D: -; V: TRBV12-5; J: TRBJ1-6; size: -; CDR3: CASGLLSDYNSPLHF; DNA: TGTGCTAGTGGTTTGTTAAGCGACTATAATTCACCCCTCCACTTT
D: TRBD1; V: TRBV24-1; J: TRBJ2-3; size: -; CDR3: CATSDYGQAFTDTQYF; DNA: TGTGCCACCAGTGATTATGGACAGGCCTTCACAGATACGCAGTATTTT
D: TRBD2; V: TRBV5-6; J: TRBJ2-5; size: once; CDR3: CASSRKGTSGGETQYF; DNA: TGTGCCAGCAGCCGGAAGGGGACTAGCGGGGGAGAGACCCAGTACTTC
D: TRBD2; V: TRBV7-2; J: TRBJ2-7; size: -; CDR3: CASSLWGGNSYEQYF; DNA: TGTGCCAGCAGCTTATGGGGGGGTAACTCCTACGAGCAGTACTTC
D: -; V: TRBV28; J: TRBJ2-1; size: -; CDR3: CASSLSREGEQFF; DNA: TGTGCCAGCAGTTTATCGAGGGAAGGCGAGCAGTTCTTC
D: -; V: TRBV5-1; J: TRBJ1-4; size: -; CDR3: CASSLGQSNEKLFF; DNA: TGCGCCAGCAGCCTTGGACAGAGTAATGAAAAACTGTTTTTT
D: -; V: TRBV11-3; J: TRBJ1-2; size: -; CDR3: CASSERGHPSTNYGYTF; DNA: TGTGCCAGCAGCGAAAGGGGACACCCTTCCACTAACTATGGCTACACCTTC
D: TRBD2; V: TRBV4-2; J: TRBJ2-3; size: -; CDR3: CASSQVAGGLEDTQYF; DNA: TGTGCCAGCAGCCAAGTAGCGGGGGGGCTTGAAGATACGCAGTATTTT
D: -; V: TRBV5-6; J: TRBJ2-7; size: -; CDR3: CASSLDRIYEQYF; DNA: TGTGCCAGCAGCCTTGACAGGATCTACGAGCAGTACTTC